The rows below give T cell receptor beta chains drawn from one sample of a study of blood T cells in healthy people across ages. TCRdb itself ran the 5' RACE reads through MiXCR, one entry per CDR3 protein. The data show fewer than 800,000 distinct CDR3 sequences, 21% seen once. Sequences were obtained from blood. The receptor source for this set is a man in his sixties or seventies in good health. Both conserved end residues are part of each CDR3. The D gene is left open where the match is weak. For some rows the clone size is stated as once, few or many, or as a class when expanded; others skip it.

d_call: -; j_call: TRBJ2-7; v_call: TRBV4-2; clone_size: few; cdr3_aa: CASSQAETYEQYF; cdr3_nt: TGTGCCAGCAGCCAGGCCGAAACCTACGAGCAGTACTTC
d_call: TRBD2; j_call: TRBJ2-1; v_call: TRBV7-2; clone_size: -; cdr3_aa: CASSLATSGWEQFF; cdr3_nt: TGTGCCAGCAGCTTAGCGACTAGCGGTTGGGAGCAGTTCTTC
d_call: TRBD1; j_call: TRBJ2-5; v_call: TRBV6-5; clone_size: many; cdr3_aa: CASSQGTSGGETQYF; cdr3_nt: TGTGCCAGCAGTCAAGGGACCTCAGGGGGAGAGACCCAGTACTTC
d_call: -; j_call: TRBJ2-7; v_call: TRBV25-1; clone_size: -; cdr3_aa: CASSESPLGYEQYF; cdr3_nt: TGTGCCAGCAGTGAATCCCCTCTTGGATACGAGCAGTACTTC
d_call: -; j_call: TRBJ2-2; v_call: TRBV11-2; clone_size: -; cdr3_aa: CASSLDRQGGTGELFF; cdr3_nt: TGTGCCAGCAGCTTAGACCGACAGGGAGGAACCGGGGAGCTGTTTTTT
d_call: -; j_call: TRBJ2-3; v_call: TRBV2; clone_size: -; cdr3_aa: CASRQLEATQYF; cdr3_nt: TGTGCCAGCAGGCAACTAGAGGCCACGCAGTATTTT
d_call: -; j_call: TRBJ2-5; v_call: TRBV20-1; clone_size: -; cdr3_aa: CSARGRKTQYF; cdr3_nt: TGCAGTGCTAGGGGGAGGAAGACCCAGTACTTC
d_call: TRBD1; j_call: TRBJ1-5; v_call: TRBV20-1; clone_size: few; cdr3_aa: CSARTGDQPQHF; cdr3_nt: TGCAGTGCGCGGACAGGGGATCAGCCCCAGCATTTT
d_call: -; j_call: TRBJ2-7; v_call: TRBV20-1; clone_size: -; cdr3_aa: CSAHAQGVSYEQYF; cdr3_nt: TGCAGTGCCCACGCGCAGGGAGTTTCCTACGAGCAGTACTTC
d_call: -; j_call: TRBJ2-1; v_call: TRBV2; clone_size: few; cdr3_aa: CASSEQLTGDEQFF; cdr3_nt: TGTGCCAGCAGTGAACAACTAACTGGGGACGAGCAGTTCTTC
d_call: TRBD1; j_call: TRBJ1-2; v_call: TRBV15; clone_size: -; cdr3_aa: CATSRDEGAFGYTF; cdr3_nt: TGTGCCACCAGCAGAGATGAGGGGGCTTTTGGCTACACCTTC
d_call: -; j_call: TRBJ2-1; v_call: TRBV11-1; clone_size: few; cdr3_aa: CASSKTAYNEQFF; cdr3_nt: TGTGCCAGCAGCAAGACCGCTTACAATGAGCAGTTCTTC
d_call: TRBD1; j_call: TRBJ2-5; v_call: TRBV3-1; clone_size: -; cdr3_aa: CASSQPTGGRETQYF; cdr3_nt: TGTGCCAGCAGCCAGCCAACAGGGGGCCGGGAGACCCAGTACTTC
d_call: -; j_call: TRBJ2-1; v_call: TRBV5-1; clone_size: few; cdr3_aa: CASSWGDGASRYEQFF; cdr3_nt: TGCGCCAGCAGCTGGGGAGACGGAGCTAGCCGATACGAGCAGTTCTTC
d_call: TRBD2; j_call: TRBJ2-2; v_call: TRBV13; clone_size: once; cdr3_aa: CASSNPSGRADGELFF; cdr3_nt: TGTGCCAGCAGCAATCCTAGCGGGAGGGCCGACGGGGAGCTGTTTTTT